These 21 T cell receptor beta chains were sequenced from one sample in a study of human T cells and chemical hapten exposure. TCRdb fed the RACE reads into MiXCR, producing one record per CDR3 protein. The sample has fewer than 95,000 distinct CDR3 sequences, about 10% seen once. Regarding time point: patch test 2, 6 weeks after DPC sensitization. Treatment reported: therapeutic diphenylcyclopropenone sensitization with weekly scalp DPC. The sample in question was whole blood, obtained in connection with sensitization to the hapten diphenylcyclopropenone (DPC). These receptors all stem from a middle-aged man with alopecia areata. Some clones in this sample may be carry-over from other donors' samples.

The table lists this clonotype with many counts. The chain joins TRBV9 to TRBJ1-1; possible D gene TRBD1, 5 bases. The CDR3 extends over 17 amino acids. V lost 3 bases, J lost 2 bases, and 20 bases lay in between. In germline, CDR1 is SGDLS, CDR2 YYNGEE. The DNA for the CDR3 is TGTGCCAGCAGCGCCGGGAGGGGCAGGGCGAAAAACACTGAAGCTTTCTTT. It specifies CASSAGRGRAKNTEAFF. The variable domain in full, with the rest retrieved from reference TRBV9 and TRBJ1-1, is DSGVTQTPKHLITATGQRVTLRCSPRSGDLSVYWYQQSLDQGLQFLIQYYNGEERAKGNILERFSAQQFPDLHSELNLSSLELGDSALYFCASSAGRGRAKNTEAFFGQGTRLTVV.

A word on this clonotype: This could be a read error, since a much larger clone is one nucleotide away. The chain couples TRBV3-1 to TRBJ2-3; no firm D call. The CDR3 has 13 amino acids. Per the germline V gene, CDR1 is LGHDT and CDR2 is YNNKEL (reference sequence). V was clipped by 2 bases and J by 6 bases, with 9 bases between them. CDR3 bases: TGTGCCAGCAGCCAAACTGGCTTTGATACGCAGTATTTT. This codes for CASSQTGFDTQYF.

This clonotype was seen only a few times. The chain joins TRBV5-4 to TRBJ1-4, with a weak D call TRBD1 (6 bases). CDR1 is SGHNT, CDR2 YYREEE, per germline (reference sequence). This CDR3 is 14 amino acids long. The V end was cut by 3 bases, the J end by 8 bases, with 14 bases between. CDR3 DNA sequence: TGTGCCAGCAGCTATACAGGGATAGAAGAAAAACTGTTTTTT. Residues: CASSYTGIEEKLFF. Based on the CDR3 plus reference TRBV5-4 and TRBJ1-4, the full variable domain is ETGVTQSPTHLIKTRGQQVTLRCSSQSGHNTVSWYQQALGQGPQFIFQYYREEENGRGNFPPRFSGLQFPNYSSELNVNALELDDSALYLCASSYTGIEEKLFFGSGTQLSVL.

This chain joins TRBV28 and TRBJ2-1, with D possibly TRBD2 on 6 matching bases. The CDR3 extends over 15 amino acids. Germline V CDR1 and CDR2: MDHEN, SYDVKM. V was cut by 7 bases and J by 0 bases, with 13 bases left in between. The CDR3 DNA reads TGTGCCAGCACCCTAGGAGGGAGCTCCTACAATGAGCAGTTCTTC. Its protein product is CASTLGGSSYNEQFF.

J is TRBJ2-7 and V is TRBV18; weak D call: TRBD2 (5 bases). This CDR3 is 15 amino acids long. Germline-derived CDR1 and CDR2 are KGHSH and LQKENI. Deletions cut 6 bases from V and 0 bases from J, with 15 bases between. Here the CDR3 DNA reads TGTGCCAGCTCCCAAGCAGCGGCCAGCTCCTACGAGCAGTACTTC. Encoded protein: CASSQAAASSYEQYF.

J is TRBJ2-6 and V is TRBV29-1; D unresolved. The germline gives CDR1 SQVTM, CDR2 ANQGSEA. The CDR3 is made up of 15 amino acids. V was cut by 3 bases and J by 0 bases, with 9 bases left in between. The CDR3 reads CSVEDPFSGANVLTF. DNA of the CDR3: TGCAGCGTTGAGGATCCATTCTCTGGGGCCAACGTCCTGACTTTC.

The J gene is TRBJ2-5, the V gene TRBV11-3; TRBD1 aligns across 7 bases. Germline values: CDR1 SGHNT, CDR2 YENEEA. V shed 0 bases, J shed 1 base, and the junction held 5 bases outside the gene matches. CDR3 length equals 16 residues. This CDR3 reads CASSLDGNRGQETQYF. DNA for the CDR3: TGTGCCAGCAGCTTAGATGGGAACAGGGGCCAAGAGACCCAGTACTTC.

This clonotype was counted many times. V gene TRBV10-3 combines with J gene TRBJ2-5, with D hard to call. Trimming took off 2 bases at V and 4 bases at J, with 11 bases between the two ends. The CDR3 spans 14 residues. Germline V gene data show CDR1 as ENHRY and CDR2 as SYGVKD. As DNA, the CDR3 is TGTGCCATCAGTGAGGGGGTGAGAGGAGAGACCCAGTACTTC. Its protein is CAISEGVRGETQYF.

This chain joins TRBV7-9 and TRBJ2-3; D remains ambiguous. V was cut by 1 base and J by 7 bases, with 12 bases left in between. CDR1 and CDR2 from the germline V gene are SEHNR and FQNEAQ (reference sequence). This CDR3 has 14 amino acids. CDR3 DNA: TGTGCCAGCAGCTTAGATCGAAACGCGAATACGCAGTATTTT. Translated: CASSLDRNANTQYF.

This clonotype was detected a few times. DNA of the CDR3: TGCGCCAGCAGCCCCTCTTCTGGGACAGGTGGGGCAGATACGCAGTATTTT. Protein: CASSPSSGTGGADTQYF. The chain recombines TRBV5-1 with TRBJ2-3; TRBD1 agrees at 8 bases. The CDR3 has 17 residues. The V gene end was trimmed by 4 bases and the J gene end by 4 bases; junction bases not matched to a gene: 14. Per the germline V gene, CDR1 is SGHRS and CDR2 is YFSETQ.

The gene calls are TRBV28 and TRBJ2-7; D is perhaps TRBD1 (6 bases). Germline assignment: CDR1 MDHEN and CDR2 SYDVKM. The CDR3 covers 14 residues. Trimming left V 5 bases short and J 4 bases short, with 15 bases between. The CDR3 DNA follows: TGTGCCAGCAGTACCGGGACACCGACTTACGAGCAGTACTTC. Translating it yields CASSTGTPTYEQYF.

A few counts support this clonotype. This chain uses TRBV5-4 with TRBJ2-1, with 10 bases lining up with TRBD1. Losses at the gene ends were 7 bases for V and 8 bases for J; bases not matched to a gene: 12. Germline lookup yields CDR1 SGHNT and CDR2 YYREEE (reference sequence). CDR3 length: 15 amino acids. The CDR3 is CASGAPGTGVYEQFF. DNA of the CDR3: TGTGCCAGCGGTGCTCCCGGGACAGGGGTGTATGAGCAGTTCTTC. The full variable domain, completed using reference TRBV5-4 and TRBJ2-1, is ETGVTQSPTHLIKTRGQQVTLRCSSQSGHNTVSWYQQALGQGPQFIFQYYREEENGRGNFPPRFSGLQFPNYSSELNVNALELDDSALYLCASGAPGTGVYEQFFGPGTRLTVL.

The chain uses TRBV14 and TRBJ1-3; no reliable D call. Trimming removed 0 bases from V and 10 bases from J, with 13 bases in between. The CDR3 is made up of 14 amino acids. Germline V gene lookup returns CDR1 SGHDN and CDR2 FVKESK. The CDR3 bases are TGTGCCAGCAGCCAAGACCCCGCCTCGAGGACCATATATTTT. Its protein is CASSQDPASRTIYF.

This clonotype was detected only a few times. The chain links TRBV6-6 to TRBJ1-5, with 8 bases lining up with TRBD1. CDR1 is MNHNY and CDR2 is SVGAGI in the germline V gene (reference sequence). V lost 8 bases, J lost 6 bases, and 15 bases stayed unmatched. The CDR3 is 16 amino acids. In DNA, the CDR3 is TGTGCCAGCGCAACTCCACGGGACAGGCCTACTCAGCCCCAGCATTTT. Encoded protein: CASATPRDRPTQPQHF.

Comment on this clonotype: A much larger clone lies one base from this, so it may be a read error. The chain combines TRBV12-3 or TRBV12-4 with TRBJ1-5; 7 bases line up with TRBD1. This CDR3 region has 13 residues. CDR3 loop: CTSTVTGFQPQHF. DNA for the CDR3: TGTACCAGCACCGTGACAGGGTTTCAGCCCCAGCATTTT.

The chain is built from TRBV6-2 or TRBV6-3 and TRBJ1-1; the D is unclear. CDR3 size: 13 residues. CDR1 and CDR2 (germline): MNHEY, SVGEGT. V was shortened by 5 bases and J by 11 bases, with 18 bases between the two germline ends. The CDR3: CASSLPPADRAFF. In DNA form, the CDR3 reads TGTGCCAGCAGTCTTCCCCCGGCGGACCGGGCTTTCTTT.

Remarks on this clonotype: A much larger clonotype is one base distant, so this may be a read error. This chain connects TRBV20-1 to TRBJ1-3; no definite D call. Trimming removed 3 bases from V and 8 bases from J, with 14 bases in between. Per germline, CDR1 DFQATT and CDR2 SNEGSKA (reference sequence). The CDR3 is 13 residues long. This CDR3 reads CSASSRGLYTIYF. In nucleotides, the CDR3 is TGCAGTGCTAGTAGTCGGGGTCTTTACACCATATATTTT.

The J gene is TRBJ2-1, the V gene TRBV7-9, with 12 bases identical to TRBD1. With 4 bases clipped from V and 5 bases from J, the junction kept 12 bases outside the gene matches. Germline V gene data show CDR1 as SEHNR and CDR2 as FQNEAQ (reference sequence). This CDR3 contains 18 residues. CDR3 nucleotides: TGTGCCAGCAGCTACAGTCCCGGGACAGGGGGCTTGGACAATGAGCAGTTCTTC. Its translation is CASSYSPGTGGLDNEQFF.

This clonotype came up a few times. The junction departs from the called germline gene at one end, perhaps through a read error. The genes are TRBV6-2 or TRBV6-3 and TRBJ2-7; D perhaps matches TRBD2 (5 bases). Germline loops: CDR1 MNHEY, CDR2 SVGEGT. The CDR3 is 12 amino acids. The CDR3: CASSYSRVPVDF. CDR3 nucleotide sequence: TGTGCCAGCAGTTACTCGAGGGTCCCCGTGGACTTC.

DNA of the CDR3: TGTGCCAGTAGTCTTCGCCATAACCGGGACACTGAAGCTTTCTTT. It codes for CASSLRHNRDTEAFF. This rearrangement joins TRBV19 to TRBJ1-1; D is uncertain. V dropped 5 bases and J dropped 3 bases, with 16 bases sitting between them. CDR3 length: 15 amino acids. Germline CDR1 and CDR2: LNHDA and SQIVND (reference sequence).

V and J are TRBV7-9 and TRBJ2-1; 9 bases match TRBD2. The junction had 3 bases not matched to a gene; V was cut back by 1 base and J by 5 bases. This CDR3 has 15 amino acids. Germline-derived CDR1 and CDR2 are SEHNR and FQNEAQ (reference sequence). In DNA, the CDR3 is TGTGCCAGCAGCTTAGGGTCTAGCGGGAACAATGAGCAGTTCTTC. This encodes CASSLGSSGNNEQFF.